This T cell receptor (beta chain) was sequenced for a study of memory CD4+ T cells and cytomegalovirus serostatus. As handled by the study authors: Out-of-frame sequences were removed, leaving 2,204,828 distinct TCRbeta sequences. Assay: immunoSEQ multiplex PCR; the TCRdb copy retains only in-frame clones and omits some. Clonal size and the V and J genes are those of that table, whereas D and trimming came from the DNA. The data hold tens of thousands of clones, with 60% to 85% observed a single time. The CDR3 runs to 14 residues. J lost 4 bases, V lost 6 bases, and 9 bases had no gene match. Germline values: CDR1 MNHNS, CDR2 SASEGT. The sort gate was single viable CD3+CD4+CD8-CD45RO+ cells for memory CD4+ T cells. Total CD4+ T cells were enriched by CD4 positive selection.

Sequencing used memory CD4+ T cells from blood. This TCR came from an adult in good health and CMV-seronegative. The rearrangement joins TRBV6-1 to TRBJ2-7; the match to TRBD1 covers 7 bases. CDR3 nucleotides: TGTGCCAGCAGAGAGGGACAGATTCTTTACGAGCAGTACTTC. Protein sequence: CASREGQILYEQYF.